Shown below are 25 T cell receptor beta chains from a single sample sequenced in a study of T cell repertoires in cytomegalovirus infection. TCRdb re-called the reads through MiXCR, storing one row per CDR3 protein. The data show about 180,000 distinct CDR3 sequences, with roughly 17% seen just once and under 30% held by the top ten. What was sequenced was CD8+ T cells from PBMCs. Receptor source: a human donor in good health (CMV status not recorded). Some clones in this sample may be carry-over from other donors' samples.

The rearrangement links TRBV30 to TRBJ2-7; D might be TRBD1 (6 bases). Between the trimmed V and J ends, which lost 2 bases and 6 bases, there was a span of 20 bases. The CDR3 is 15 amino acids. The germline CDR1 and CDR2 sequences are GTSNPN and SVGIG (reference sequence). The CDR3 nucleotides read TGTGCCTGGAGTCAGGGGCATTTCCCCTTCAGCGAGCAGTACTTC. Protein product: CAWSQGHFPFSEQYF.

The chain links TRBV4-1 to TRBJ1-2; the D gene is possibly TRBD1 (5 bases). There are 15 residues in the CDR3. V was trimmed by 1 base and J by 0 bases, leaving 9 bases between them. The V gene's germline CDR1 is MGHRA and CDR2 YSYEKL. The CDR3 loop reads CASSQGQGSNYGYTF. For the CDR3, the DNA is TGCGCCAGCAGCCAAGGTCAGGGATCTAACTATGGCTACACCTTC.

This clonotype has more than one count but fewer than ten. This rearrangement joins TRBV7-2 to TRBJ1-2; TRBD1 agrees at 9 bases. J lost 5 bases, V lost 2 bases, and 9 bases had no gene match. The germline V gene has CDR1 SGHTA and CDR2 FQGNSA. CDR3 size: 16 residues. CDR3 protein: CASSLRWDRDIYGYTF. The CDR3 coding sequence is TGTGCCAGCAGCTTAAGATGGGACAGGGACATTTATGGCTACACCTTC.

The chain employs TRBV28 and TRBJ1-1; D may be TRBD1 (6 bases). Trimming shortened V by 3 bases and J by 3 bases, and 17 bases separated the two germline ends. This CDR3 region has 16 residues. Germline values: CDR1 MDHEN, CDR2 SYDVKM. CDR3 in amino acids: CASSFHGQRGDTEAFF. Written as DNA, the CDR3 is TGTGCCAGCAGTTTCCATGGACAGCGGGGGGACACTGAAGCTTTCTTT.

This clonotype has only a few counts. The J gene is TRBJ2-7, the V gene TRBV11-3; TRBD2 aligns across 12 bases. With 1 base clipped from V and 1 base from J, the junction kept 5 bases outside the gene matches. CDR3 length: 17 residues. The germline gives CDR1 SGHNT, CDR2 YENEEA. CDR3: CASSLGPGLAGSYEQYF. The CDR3, as DNA: TGTGCCAGCAGCTTAGGCCCCGGACTAGCGGGATCCTACGAGCAGTACTTC.

This clonotype was observed a few times. V gene TRBV7-9 combines with J gene TRBJ2-7, with D possibly TRBD1 on 6 matching bases. Trimming shortened V by 2 bases and J by 3 bases, and 14 bases separated the two germline ends. Germline CDR1 SEHNR, CDR2 FQNEAQ (reference sequence). The CDR3 spans 15 residues. The CDR3 DNA follows: TGTGCCAGCAGCTTACAGGGGTTTAAGGTCTACGAGCAGTACTTC. Translated, it gives CASSLQGFKVYEQYF.

The chain uses TRBV7-9 and TRBJ2-7; D is ambiguous. This CDR3 is 12 amino acids long. V was clipped by 2 bases and J by 5 bases, with 7 bases between them. Looked up from germline, CDR1 is SEHNR and CDR2 is FQNEAQ (reference sequence). CDR3 sequence (DNA): TGTGCCAGCAGCTTAAGCGCCAACGAGCAGTACTTC. It translates to CASSLSANEQYF.

V usage is TRBV5-6 and J usage is TRBJ2-1; 7 bases agree with TRBD2. After removal of 4 bases from V and 2 bases from J, the junction contained 3 bases not matched to a gene. Germline assignment: CDR1 SGHDT and CDR2 YYEEEE. CDR3 length: 14 residues. CDR3 protein: CASSAGTTYNEQFF. CDR3 in DNA: TGTGCCAGCAGCGCCGGGACTACCTACAATGAGCAGTTCTTC.

This clonotype has more than one count but fewer than ten. The rearrangement joins TRBV20-1 to TRBJ2-7; tentative D call: TRBD2 (5 bases). Germline-derived CDR1 and CDR2 are DFQATT and SNEGSKA (reference sequence). V was shortened by 6 bases and J by 6 bases, with 21 bases between the two germline ends. This CDR3 comprises 14 residues. DNA of the CDR3: TGCAGTGCCCTACATACAGTCGGGGTCTCCGAGCAGTACTTC. Its protein is CSALHTVGVSEQYF.

The chain couples TRBV6-2 or TRBV6-3 to TRBJ1-5, with no clear D. Germline CDR1 is MNHEY and CDR2 is SVGEGT. V lost 0 bases to trimming and J lost 3 bases, with 6 bases between them. The CDR3 spans 14 residues. The CDR3 DNA reads TGTGCCAGCAGTTACTCGACTCCCAATCAGCCCCAGCATTTT. This encodes CASSYSTPNQPQHF.

This sequence joins TRBV19 and TRBJ1-1; D may be TRBD1 (5 bases). The V end was cut by 6 bases, the J end by 5 bases, with 16 bases between. This CDR3 is built from 14 residues. The germline gives CDR1 LNHDA, CDR2 SQIVND (reference sequence). The CDR3 reads CASSVTGLGTEAFF. CDR3 nucleotides: TGTGCCAGTAGCGTAACAGGCCTTGGGACTGAAGCTTTCTTT.

This clonotype was seen a single time. This chain links TRBV30 with TRBJ1-2, with 9 bases matching TRBD1. The CDR3 totals 15 residues. CDR1 and CDR2 from the germline V gene are GTSNPN and SVGIG (reference sequence). V gave up 2 bases and J gave up 6 bases; unmatched junction bases: 10. CDR3 coding DNA: TGTGCCTGGAGTCCTGGACAGGGGCGACATCATGGCTACACCTTC. Protein sequence: CAWSPGQGRHHGYTF.

The chain is built from TRBV7-6 and TRBJ1-5; D is uncertain. V lost 1 base and J 0 bases, leaving 7 bases between the germline ends. The CDR3 runs to 15 residues. CDR1 SGHVS and CDR2 FNYEAQ come from the germline V gene. CDR3 in DNA: TGTGCCAGCAGCTTAGATCCAAATAGCAATCAGCCCCAGCATTTT. Translation gives CASSLDPNSNQPQHF.

This chain links TRBV27 with TRBJ1-2; D ambiguous. Germline CDR1 and CDR2: MNHEY and SMNVEV (reference sequence). Between the trimmed V and J ends, which lost 2 bases and 7 bases, there was a span of 11 bases. The CDR3 is 13 residues long. The CDR3 coding sequence is TGTGCCAGCAGTTTACTTGGGAATAGTGGCTACACCTTC. Encoded protein: CASSLLGNSGYTF.

The V gene is TRBV7-2, the J gene TRBJ2-6, with 11 bases that match TRBD1. The germline gives CDR1 SGHTA, CDR2 FQGNSA. V gave up 5 bases and J gave up 3 bases; unmatched junction bases: 6. CDR3 size: 17 residues. DNA of the CDR3: TGTGCCAGCAGCCCCCGGACAGGGGGCTATGGGGCCAACGTCCTGACTTTC. Its protein product is CASSPRTGGYGANVLTF.

This rearrangement joins TRBV12-3 or TRBV12-4 to TRBJ2-1; unclear D gene. The CDR3 is 14 amino acids. Trimming took 7 bases from V and 6 from J, leaving 16 bases between them. Here the CDR3 reads CASTPGRSGNEQFF. The CDR3 region has the DNA TGTGCCAGCACTCCGGGTCGTTCTGGCAATGAGCAGTTCTTC.

The genes are TRBV28 and TRBJ2-1; no clear D. CDR3 size: 14 residues. V was cut by 3 bases and J by 4 bases, with 10 bases left in between. The germline V gene has CDR1 MDHEN and CDR2 SYDVKM. CDR3 bases: TGTGCCAGCAGTTTCAGCACAGCATACAATGAGCAGTTCTTC. Its protein is CASSFSTAYNEQFF.

This clonotype was counted only a few times. The V and J genes are TRBV7-9 and TRBJ2-1; the D gene is possibly TRBD2 (5 bases). V was cut by 3 bases and J by 8 bases, with 8 bases left in between. The CDR3 has 12 residues. CDR1 SEHNR and CDR2 FQNEAQ come from the germline V gene (reference sequence). The chain's CDR3 is CASSFGVDEQFF. As DNA, the CDR3 is TGTGCCAGCAGCTTCGGGGTCGATGAGCAGTTCTTC.

This chain joins TRBV7-2 and TRBJ1-5; no definite D call. V was clipped by 2 bases and J by 0 bases, with 5 bases between them. The CDR3 totals 14 residues. Germline CDR1 SGHTA, CDR2 FQGNSA. CDR3 protein: CASSLINSNQPQHF. CDR3 DNA: TGTGCCAGCAGCTTAATAAATAGCAATCAGCCCCAGCATTTT.

This clonotype is a singleton in its sample. This sequence joins TRBV20-1 and TRBJ1-6; a weak D match, TRBD1 (6 bases). In germline, CDR1 is DFQATT, CDR2 SNEGSKA (reference sequence). Trimming left V 3 bases short and J 12 bases short, with 18 bases between. The length of the CDR3 is 14 residues. CDR3 sequence (DNA): TGCAGTGCTAGTCAGGGGACCCTCCCCGAACCCCTCCACTTT. This gives the protein CSASQGTLPEPLHF.

CDR3 in DNA: TGTGCCAGCAGCCCAACCATTGGGGATTCCGAGCAGTTCTTC. Amino acids: CASSPTIGDSEQFF. J is TRBJ2-1 and V is TRBV7-7; D is unclear. This CDR3 is built from 14 residues. Germline CDR1 and CDR2: SSHAT and FNYEAQ (reference sequence). With 5 bases removed from V and 10 bases from J, the gap between germline ends came to 18 bases. The complete variable domain, with remaining parts taken from reference TRBV7-7 and TRBJ2-1, reads GAGVSQSPRYKVTKRGQDVTLRCDPISSHATLYWYQQALGQGPEFLTYFNYEAQPDKSGLPSDRFSAERPEGSISTLTIQRTEQRDSAMYRCASSPTIGDSEQFFGPGTRLTVL.

V and J are TRBV7-6 and TRBJ1-1; tentatively, D is TRBD1 (5 bases). CDR1 is SGHVS and CDR2 is FNYEAQ in the germline V gene. The CDR3 is 15 amino acids. V dropped 5 bases and J dropped 0 bases, with 13 bases sitting between them. The CDR3 region is CASSPRTTLNTEAFF. CDR3 DNA: TGTGCCAGCAGCCCCAGGACAACCTTGAACACTGAAGCTTTCTTT.

The chain recombines TRBV2 with TRBJ2-5; D gene unclear. Trimming pared 4 bases from V and 4 bases from J, leaving 19 bases between. The CDR3 length is 16 residues. Germline assignment: CDR1 SNHLY and CDR2 FYNNEI. The CDR3 loop is CASSGRWTQTTETQYF. The CDR3 nucleotides read TGTGCCAGCAGTGGTCGCTGGACGCAAACCACAGAGACCCAGTACTTC.

This clonotype was detected a few times. In DNA form, the CDR3 reads TGTGCCAGCAGCCAAGAAGGGGGGACCTCGGGTGAGCAGTTCTTC. It translates to CASSQEGGTSGEQFF. The J gene is TRBJ2-1, the V gene TRBV4-2; D assignment may be TRBD1 or TRBD2 (6 bases each). Germline V gene data show CDR1 as LGHNA and CDR2 as YNFKEQ. The V end lost 0 bases, the J end lost 9 bases, and 15 bases lay between the germline ends. The CDR3 is 15 amino acids.

This clonotype was counted between two and nine times. The genes are TRBV4-3 and TRBJ1-6, with a tentative D call TRBD1 (5 bases). Germline V gene data show CDR1 as LGHNA and CDR2 as YSLEER. Trimming left V 0 bases short and J 6 bases short, with 15 bases between. This CDR3 spans 17 amino acids. In DNA form, the CDR3 reads TGCGCCAGCAGCCAAGAGGTCGTCGGGGGAGTTAATTCACCCCTCCACTTT. As protein: CASSQEVVGGVNSPLHF.